A single sample is the source of the 4 T cell receptor beta chains below, sequenced in a study of blood T cell repertoires in COVID-19. TCRdb's table, derived via immunoSEQ multiplex PCR, lists solely in-frame clones and lacks some. The repertoire holds under 200,000 clones, with 80% as singletons. The sample was peripheral blood. All receptors come from a man between 65 and 85 years old with active or convalescent COVID-19.

The gene calls are TRBV5-4 and TRBJ2-7; TRBD2 matches 10 bases. Unmatched junction bases numbered 2, after V lost 5 bases and J lost 0 bases. There are 14 residues in the CDR3. The germline CDR1 and CDR2 sequences are SGHNT and YYREEE (reference sequence). CDR3 sequence: CASSLAGGSYEQYF. DNA for the CDR3: TGTGCCAGCAGTTTAGCGGGGGGCTCCTACGAGCAGTACTTC.

This clone has only a few counts. The chain combines TRBV5-4 with TRBJ1-2; the match to TRBD1 covers 7 bases. The germline gives CDR1 SGHNT, CDR2 YYREEE (reference sequence). Trimming at V came to 5 bases and at J to 0 bases, leaving 7 bases not matched to a gene. The CDR3 contains 15 residues. CDR3 nucleotides: TGTGCCAGCAGGTCCGGGGGACAGACTAACTATGGCTACACCTTC. Translating it yields CASRSGGQTNYGYTF.

The chain employs TRBV27 and TRBJ2-7, with D tentatively TRBD2 (6 bases). Per germline, CDR1 MNHEY and CDR2 SMNVEV (reference sequence). The CDR3 is 14 residues long. Trimming removed 8 bases at V and 0 bases at J, with 14 bases between. CDR3 coding DNA: TGTGCCAGCGGGAGTGCCGGGAGCTCCTACGAGCAGTACTTC. Amino acids: CASGSAGSSYEQYF.

This clone was detected only a few times. V usage is TRBV7-9 and J usage is TRBJ1-5; D may be TRBD1 (5 bases). This CDR3 contains 14 residues. Germline V gives CDR1 SEHNR, CDR2 FQNEAQ (reference sequence). Trimming took 4 bases from V and 7 from J, leaving 14 bases between them. The CDR3 sequence is CASSYSGGDQPQHF. The CDR3 DNA sequence: TGTGCCAGCAGCTACTCGGGGGGGGACCAGCCCCAGCATTTT.